The rows below give T cell receptor beta chains drawn from one sample of a study of blood T cell repertoires in COVID-19. Generated by immunoSEQ multiplex PCR, the TCRdb table keeps only in-frame clones and is missing some. The table includes under 350,000 clones, approximately 90% detected once. Sequenced input: peripheral blood. The receptor set was obtained from a woman in her 30s with COVID-19, enrolled during active disease. Each CDR3 is given with its conserved first and last residue. Fields, in order: clone size, V gene, J gene, D gene, CDR3 protein, CDR3 DNA. D genes are given only for firm matches. Clone size is not always given. Where it is, it says once, few, many or a class for expanded clones.

clone size: .
V gene: TRBV28
J gene: TRBJ2-2
D gene: TRBD1
CDR3 protein: CASRTGAENTGELFF
CDR3 DNA: TGTGCCAGCAGAACAGGGGCCGAGAACACCGGGGAGCTGTTTTTT

clone size: .
V gene: TRBV28
J gene: TRBJ2-3
D gene: .
CDR3 protein: CASSSLGGGTDTQYF
CDR3 DNA: TGTGCCAGCAGCTCGCTGGGAGGTGGCACAGATACGCAGTATTTT

clone size: .
V gene: TRBV5-1
J gene: TRBJ1-2
D gene: .
CDR3 protein: CASSLASGEFGYTF
CDR3 DNA: TGCGCCAGCAGCTTGGCCTCAGGGGAGTTTGGCTACACCTTC

clone size: few
V gene: TRBV6-2/TRBV6-3
J gene: TRBJ1-1
D gene: .
CDR3 protein: CASSYRQGLGTEAFF
CDR3 DNA: TGTGCCAGCAGTTATCGGCAGGGTTTGGGCACTGAAGCTTTCTTT

clone size: .
V gene: TRBV7-9
J gene: TRBJ2-1
D gene: TRBD2
CDR3 protein: CASSLSGRRYNEQFF
CDR3 DNA: TGTGCCAGCAGTCTTAGCGGGAGACGATACAATGAGCAGTTCTTC

clone size: .
V gene: TRBV3-1/TRBV3-2
J gene: TRBJ1-6
D gene: .
CDR3 protein: CASSQSGTYNSPLHF
CDR3 DNA: TGTGCCAGCAGCCAAAGCGGGACTTATAATTCACCCCTCCACTTT

clone size: .
V gene: TRBV19
J gene: TRBJ2-1
D gene: .
CDR3 protein: CASSMRKSSFDNEQFF
CDR3 DNA: TGTGCCAGTAGTATGCGGAAGTCTAGCTTCGACAATGAGCAGTTCTTC

clone size: .
V gene: TRBV10-1
J gene: TRBJ1-4
D gene: .
CDR3 protein: CASQRAANEKLFF
CDR3 DNA: TGCGCCAGCCAGAGGGCGGCTAATGAAAAACTGTTTTTT

clone size: .
V gene: TRBV19
J gene: TRBJ1-1
D gene: .
CDR3 protein: CASSRAGLNTEAFF
CDR3 DNA: TGTGCCAGTAGTAGGGCGGGGCTGAACACTGAAGCTTTCTTT

clone size: .
V gene: TRBV11-2
J gene: TRBJ1-3
D gene: .
CDR3 protein: CASSFNSGAGNTIYF
CDR3 DNA: TGTGCCAGCAGCTTTAATTCGGGGGCTGGAAACACCATATATTTT

clone size: .
V gene: TRBV19
J gene: TRBJ1-5
D gene: .
CDR3 protein: CASSTQVHSNQPQHF
CDR3 DNA: TGTGCCAGTAGCACACAGGTCCATAGCAATCAGCCCCAGCATTTT

clone size: .
V gene: TRBV6-5
J gene: TRBJ2-7
D gene: .
CDR3 protein: CASGSSYEQYF
CDR3 DNA: TGTGCCAGCGGGAGCTCCTACGAGCAGTACTTC

clone size: .
V gene: TRBV7-9
J gene: TRBJ2-1
D gene: TRBD2
CDR3 protein: CASSPVAGGPVNEQFF
CDR3 DNA: TGTGCCAGCAGTCCGGTGGCGGGAGGGCCGGTGAATGAGCAGTTCTTC

clone size: .
V gene: TRBV9
J gene: TRBJ2-2
D gene: .
CDR3 protein: CASSVHLLGELFF
CDR3 DNA: TGTGCCAGCAGCGTTCACCTACTGGGGGAGCTGTTTTTT

clone size: once
V gene: TRBV27
J gene: TRBJ1-1
D gene: TRBD1
CDR3 protein: CASIQDRVATEAFF
CDR3 DNA: TGTGCCAGCATCCAGGACAGGGTGGCCACTGAAGCTTTCTTT